Below are 6 T cell receptor beta chains sequenced from a single sample in a study of blood T cell repertoires in COVID-19. The assay was immunoSEQ multiplex PCR, and TCRdb's table has in-frame clones only and misses some. Here the sample spans 200,000 to 250,000 clones, about 87% being singletons. Source material: PBMCs or T cells enriched from blood (not recorded which). Source of these receptors: a man aged 45-60 years who had been exposed to COVID-19.

This chain uses TRBV6-1 with TRBJ1-6, with 9 bases lining up with TRBD1. CDR1 is MNHNS and CDR2 is SASEGT in the germline V gene. With V trimmed by 4 bases and J by 5 bases, 12 bases remained unmatched. This CDR3 region has 18 residues. CDR3 bases: TGTGCCAGCAGTGGGGGGCCCGGACAGGGGAGAGATAATTCACCCCTCCACTTT. Its protein product is CASSGGPGQGRDNSPLHF.

The chain is built from TRBV6-5 and TRBJ2-1; 9 positions match TRBD2. Losses at the gene ends were 0 bases for V and 7 bases for J; bases not matched to a gene: 4. Looked up from germline, CDR1 is MNHEY and CDR2 is SVGAGI. The CDR3 sequence is 15 residues long. CDR3 DNA sequence: TGTGCCAGCAGTTACTCCGTGGCGGGAGGGAATGAGCAGTTCTTC. Protein sequence: CASSYSVAGGNEQFF.

The chain couples TRBV15 to TRBJ1-4; D is possibly TRBD1 (6 bases). CDR3 length equals 17 residues. The germline CDR1 and CDR2 sequences are LNHNV and YYDKDF (reference sequence). Trimming took off 0 bases at V and 8 bases at J, with 19 bases between the two ends. The CDR3 DNA is TGTGCCACCAGCAGAGATTGGGGCCGAAAAAGGGGGGAAAAACTGTTTTTT. It encodes CATSRDWGRKRGEKLFF.

The genes are TRBV18 and TRBJ2-7; D is perhaps TRBD1 (5 bases). CDR1 and CDR2 from the germline V gene are KGHSH and LQKENI. CDR3 length equals 14 residues. Trimming took off 3 bases at V and 2 bases at J, with 11 bases between the two ends. This CDR3 is CASSPSTVTYEQYF. The CDR3, as DNA: TGTGCCAGCTCACCCTCGACAGTAACCTACGAGCAGTACTTC.

The CDR3 nucleotides read TGTGCCAGTAGTCCCCCTCTTCGTCGCAATCAGCCCCAGCATTTT. Protein: CASSPPLRRNQPQHF. V gene TRBV19 combines with J gene TRBJ1-5, with D unclear. Germline V gene sequence: CDR1 LNHDA, CDR2 SQIVND (reference sequence). The CDR3 extends over 15 amino acids. V was cut by 5 bases and J by 2 bases, with 13 bases left in between.

The gene calls are TRBV11-2 and TRBJ2-1; D might be TRBD1 (6 bases). Trimming cost V 8 bases and J 10 bases, with 21 bases left between them. The CDR3 runs to 14 residues. CDR1 is SGHAT, CDR2 FQNNGV, per germline. The DNA for the CDR3 is TGTGCCAGCGCCGACCGGGGACGAGGGGGAGAGCAGTTCTTC. Amino acids: CASADRGRGGEQFF.